This is a list of T cell receptor beta chains from one sample in a study of blood T cell repertoires in COVID-19. The table came from immunoSEQ multiplex PCR; TCRdb's copy has only in-frame clones and leaves some out. The sample lists tens of thousands of clones; 70% to 90% were seen once. The sequencing sample was made of peripheral blood. The source of these receptors is a woman of 80 years or more with COVID-19, enrolled during active disease. CDR3s include the opening cysteine and the closing phenylalanine or tryptophan. The order of the fields is J gene, clone size, D gene, V gene, CDR3 DNA, CDR3 protein. D genes are given only for firm matches. Not all rows give a size; the values are once, few, many and, for expanded clones, a class.

j_gene: TRBJ1-4; abundance: -; d_gene: -; v_gene: TRBV11-2; CDR3nt: TGTGCCAGCAGCCCCCAAGGGGCAACTAATGAAAAACTGTTTTTT; CDR3aa: CASSPQGATNEKLFF
j_gene: TRBJ1-5; abundance: -; d_gene: -; v_gene: TRBV6-1; CDR3nt: TGTGCCAGCAGTGAAGCGCTTCGGGGGAGCAATCAGCCCCAGCATTTT; CDR3aa: CASSEALRGSNQPQHF
j_gene: TRBJ2-7; abundance: once; d_gene: TRBD1; v_gene: TRBV4-2; CDR3nt: TGTGCCAGCAGCCAAAGCAGGGGGCCTCCCTACGAGCAGTACTTC; CDR3aa: CASSQSRGPPYEQYF
j_gene: TRBJ1-4; abundance: -; d_gene: -; v_gene: TRBV20-1; CDR3nt: TGCAGTGCCCACAGTGGTGAAAAACTGTTTTTT; CDR3aa: CSAHSGEKLFF
j_gene: TRBJ2-7; abundance: -; d_gene: TRBD1; v_gene: TRBV6-5; CDR3nt: TGTGCCAGCAGGGGGACAGGGGCCCGCAAATGGGAGCAGTACTTC; CDR3aa: CASRGTGARKWEQYF
j_gene: TRBJ2-1; abundance: -; d_gene: TRBD2; v_gene: TRBV6-5; CDR3nt: TGTGCCAGCAGACGACTAGCGGGGGGGACTAATGAGCAGTTCTTC; CDR3aa: CASRRLAGGTNEQFF
j_gene: TRBJ1-4; abundance: -; d_gene: -; v_gene: TRBV15; CDR3nt: TGTGCCACCAGCAGTGGGGCAGTACGAGAAAAACTGTTTTTT; CDR3aa: CATSSGAVREKLFF
j_gene: TRBJ2-7; abundance: -; d_gene: -; v_gene: TRBV28; CDR3nt: TGTGCCAGCACCCCTTCTTTCCCTCAGTACGAGCAGTACTTC; CDR3aa: CASTPSFPQYEQYF
j_gene: TRBJ1-3; abundance: -; d_gene: TRBD1; v_gene: TRBV6-5; CDR3nt: TGTGCCAGCAGTTACTCTAGGGGGCCAGGAAACACCATATATTTT; CDR3aa: CASSYSRGPGNTIYF
j_gene: TRBJ2-3; abundance: -; d_gene: TRBD2; v_gene: TRBV13; CDR3nt: TGTGCCAGCAGCCCCCGGGACTATACAGATACGCAGTATTTT; CDR3aa: CASSPRDYTDTQYF
j_gene: TRBJ2-7; abundance: -; d_gene: TRBD2; v_gene: TRBV19; CDR3nt: TGTGCCAGTAGTATAACTAGCGGGTTATCCTACGAGCAGTACTTC; CDR3aa: CASSITSGLSYEQYF
j_gene: TRBJ1-2; abundance: -; d_gene: -; v_gene: TRBV6-6; CDR3nt: TGTGCCAGCAGTCGTCTGAGCATAGATGGCTACACCTTC; CDR3aa: CASSRLSIDGYTF
j_gene: TRBJ1-1; abundance: -; d_gene: -; v_gene: TRBV19; CDR3nt: TGTGCCAGTAGTCCCCGGGACTCTGGGGGGACTGAAGCTTTCTTT; CDR3aa: CASSPRDSGGTEAFF
j_gene: TRBJ2-7; abundance: -; d_gene: TRBD1; v_gene: TRBV7-2; CDR3nt: TGTGCCAGCAGCTTCGCTCCAGGACAGGGTAACGAGCAGTACTTC; CDR3aa: CASSFAPGQGNEQYF
j_gene: TRBJ1-3; abundance: once; d_gene: -; v_gene: TRBV4-2; CDR3nt: TGTGCCAGCAGCCAATCAGGTGGAAACACCATATATTTT; CDR3aa: CASSQSGGNTIYF
j_gene: TRBJ2-3; abundance: -; d_gene: TRBD2; v_gene: TRBV18; CDR3nt: TGTGCCAGCTCACTTAGGACTAGCGGGGAGAGCACAGATACGCAGTATTTT; CDR3aa: CASSLRTSGESTDTQYF
j_gene: TRBJ1-5; abundance: -; d_gene: TRBD1; v_gene: TRBV28; CDR3nt: TGTGCCAGCAGGACGGGACAGGGATTATATAGCAATCAGCCCCAGCATTTT; CDR3aa: CASRTGQGLYSNQPQHF
j_gene: TRBJ2-7; abundance: -; d_gene: TRBD2; v_gene: TRBV11-2; CDR3nt: TGTGCCAGCAGCTTAGGACTAGCGGGAGTCTACGAGCAGTACTTC; CDR3aa: CASSLGLAGVYEQYF
j_gene: TRBJ2-4; abundance: -; d_gene: TRBD1; v_gene: TRBV5-8; CDR3nt: TGTGCCAGCAGCCCGGGACAGGGGGCGATTACCAAAAACATTCAGTACTTC; CDR3aa: CASSPGQGAITKNIQYF
j_gene: TRBJ1-2; abundance: -; d_gene: TRBD1; v_gene: TRBV6-5; CDR3nt: TGTGCCAGTGAGGAGGGGGCGCGGGGCTACACCTTC; CDR3aa: CASEEGARGYTF
j_gene: TRBJ2-7; abundance: -; d_gene: -; v_gene: TRBV28; CDR3nt: TGTGCCAGCAGCCGAACACGTTACTACGAGCAGTACTTC; CDR3aa: CASSRTRYYEQYF
j_gene: TRBJ2-4; abundance: -; d_gene: TRBD2; v_gene: TRBV7-9; CDR3nt: TGTGCCAGCAGCTTAGGACTAGCGCTAGCCAAAAACATTCAGTACTTC; CDR3aa: CASSLGLALAKNIQYF
j_gene: TRBJ2-1; abundance: -; d_gene: TRBD2; v_gene: TRBV7-7; CDR3nt: TGTGCTAGCAGCTTAGAGGCTAGCGGGGGTTTCAATGAGCAGTTCTTC; CDR3aa: CASSLEASGGFNEQFF
j_gene: TRBJ1-1; abundance: -; d_gene: -; v_gene: TRBV5-5; CDR3nt: TGTGCCAGCAGCTTCACGGCTCAGGGGAACACTGAAGCTTTCTTT; CDR3aa: CASSFTAQGNTEAFF
j_gene: TRBJ2-7; abundance: medium-sized; d_gene: TRBD2; v_gene: TRBV4-1; CDR3nt: TGCGCCAGCAGCCAAGATCTGGTAGCGGGGGGCGGCGGGGAGCAGTACTTC; CDR3aa: CASSQDLVAGGGGEQYF
j_gene: TRBJ1-1; abundance: -; d_gene: -; v_gene: TRBV18; CDR3nt: TGTGCCAGCTCACGCTTCGAGAAGAACACTGAAGCTTTCTTT; CDR3aa: CASSRFEKNTEAFF
j_gene: TRBJ2-7; abundance: -; d_gene: TRBD2; v_gene: TRBV18; CDR3nt: TGTGCCAGCTCACCACCGTCTAGCGGGGCGTACGAGCAGTACTTC; CDR3aa: CASSPPSSGAYEQYF
j_gene: TRBJ1-4; abundance: -; d_gene: -; v_gene: TRBV5-3; CDR3nt: TGTGCCAGAAGCCCTCCCTGGGGGCAGGGGAGCGACAATGAAAAACTGTTTTTT; CDR3aa: CARSPPWGQGSDNEKLFF
j_gene: TRBJ2-1; abundance: -; d_gene: TRBD1; v_gene: TRBV19; CDR3nt: TGTGCCAGTAGTATCGGGACAGGGCGGACCTACAATGAGCAGTTCTTC; CDR3aa: CASSIGTGRTYNEQFF
j_gene: TRBJ1-2; abundance: once; d_gene: -; v_gene: TRBV6-5; CDR3nt: TGTGCCAGCAGTTACCAGGGACATAACTATGGCTACACCTTC; CDR3aa: CASSYQGHNYGYTF
j_gene: TRBJ2-1; abundance: -; d_gene: TRBD2; v_gene: TRBV27; CDR3nt: TGTGCCAGCAGTGCCCCGACTAGCCCGAACAATGAGCAGTTCTTC; CDR3aa: CASSAPTSPNNEQFF
j_gene: TRBJ1-2; abundance: -; d_gene: -; v_gene: TRBV19; CDR3nt: TGTGCCAGTAGTATTTGGGGGCTCGGGGAAGGCTACACCTTC; CDR3aa: CASSIWGLGEGYTF
j_gene: TRBJ2-4; abundance: -; d_gene: -; v_gene: TRBV28; CDR3nt: TGTGCCAGCAGTCCAAGCTTAGCCAAAAACATTCAGTACTTC; CDR3aa: CASSPSLAKNIQYF
j_gene: TRBJ1-1; abundance: -; d_gene: -; v_gene: TRBV6-4; CDR3nt: TGTGCCACCAAGGGGGGGGGCGACACTGAAGCTTTCTTT; CDR3aa: CATKGGGDTEAFF
j_gene: TRBJ1-6; abundance: -; d_gene: -; v_gene: TRBV6-5; CDR3nt: TGTGCCAGCACCAAGCAGGGTGGCTCACCCCTCCACTTT; CDR3aa: CASTKQGGSPLHF
j_gene: TRBJ1-5; abundance: medium-sized; d_gene: -; v_gene: TRBV7-6; CDR3nt: TGTGCCAGCAGCTACAGGGAACAGCCCCAGCATTTT; CDR3aa: CASSYREQPQHF
j_gene: TRBJ2-7; abundance: -; d_gene: TRBD1; v_gene: TRBV3-1/TRBV3-2; CDR3nt: TGTGCCAGCAGCCAAGATCGGACAGGGGGCGTTTTGGGTGAGCAGTACTTC; CDR3aa: CASSQDRTGGVLGEQYF
j_gene: TRBJ2-1; abundance: -; d_gene: -; v_gene: TRBV6-1; CDR3nt: TGTGCCAGCAGTGATGAGGGGACTCCTTCCTACAATGAGCAGTTCTTC; CDR3aa: CASSDEGTPSYNEQFF
j_gene: TRBJ2-7; abundance: -; d_gene: TRBD1; v_gene: TRBV7-2; CDR3nt: TGTGCCAGCAGCGCCCGGACAGGTGCCTCCTACGAGCAGTACTTC; CDR3aa: CASSARTGASYEQYF
j_gene: TRBJ2-2; abundance: -; d_gene: TRBD1; v_gene: TRBV5-1; CDR3nt: TGCGCCAGCAGCCCACCGGGACAGGGGAGGGCCGGGGAGCTGTTTTTT; CDR3aa: CASSPPGQGRAGELFF
j_gene: TRBJ1-2; abundance: few; d_gene: -; v_gene: TRBV5-3; CDR3nt: TGTGCCAGAAGCTTGACAGGGCCGTGGGGCTACACCTTC; CDR3aa: CARSLTGPWGYTF
j_gene: TRBJ1-5; abundance: -; d_gene: -; v_gene: TRBV10-3; CDR3nt: TGTGCCATCAGTTACAGAGACAATCAGCCCCAGCATTTT; CDR3aa: CAISYRDNQPQHF
j_gene: TRBJ2-7; abundance: -; d_gene: TRBD2; v_gene: TRBV18; CDR3nt: TGTGCCAGCTCACCAATCAGCGGGAGACCCTACGAGCAGTACTTC; CDR3aa: CASSPISGRPYEQYF
j_gene: TRBJ1-1; abundance: -; d_gene: -; v_gene: TRBV19; CDR3nt: TGTGCCAGTAGTGCATTGATCCTCCGGGACACCCTGAACACTGAAGCTTTCTTT; CDR3aa: CASSALILRDTLNTEAFF